This T cell receptor (beta chain) was recovered during a study of cytomegalovirus exposure and HLA in healthy donors. PCR primers comprised 60 Vbeta and 13 Jbeta primers. Source study methods: A follow-up analysis tallied around 76 million unique TCR beta chains, about 10 million shared. Here immunoSEQ multiplex PCR was the method, and the copy in TCRdb shows in-frame clones only, minus some. Clone size and the V and J calls come from that table; the DNA yielded D and trimming. The sample shows 150,000 to 200,000 clones, around 84% of them seen only once. Concerning this clone: At one end the junction does not follow the germline gene, possibly because of a read error.

The sequencing sample was made of PBMCs. This clonotype was sampled from a man in his forties or fifties in good health and CMV-seropositive.

CDR3 region: CASSKARSGNTIYF. The DNA of the CDR3 is TGTGCCAGCAGTAAAGCTCGCTCTGGAAACACCATATATTTT. This chain links TRBV2 with TRBJ1-3; unclear D gene. Germline CDR1 reads SNHLY; CDR2 reads FYNNEI. There are 14 residues in the CDR3.